This entry describes one T cell receptor (beta chain). This sample is part of a study of blood T cell repertoires in COVID-19. Overall study context: Researchers got acute and convalescent COVID-19 samples from the United States, Italy and Spain. PBMCs, B-cell-depleted T cells, or T cells were the source of the cDNA or gDNA that made up the material.

Trimming took 6 bases from V and 1 from J, leaving 12 bases between them. In germline, CDR1 is LNHDA, CDR2 SQIVND (reference sequence). The CDR3 totals 14 residues. Study processing details: Estimated nucleated cell counts came from reference gene primer amplification. Only in-frame clones appear in the TCRdb table, and some are missing; sequencing was by immunoSEQ multiplex PCR. V and J calls and clone size follow that table, whereas D and trimming were derived from the DNA. In the table there are fewer than 150,000 clones, roughly 80% of which are singletons. The sequence came from a man in his fifties or sixties with acute or convalescent COVID-19. V usage is TRBV19 and J usage is TRBJ1-1; D not resolved. Sequences were obtained from peripheral blood. CDR3 protein: CASSAARANTEAFF. In DNA form, the CDR3 reads TGTGCCAGTAGCGCTGCCCGCGCGAACACTGAAGCTTTCTTT.